The present entry profiles one T cell receptor beta chain with its context. The assay was immunoSEQ multiplex PCR, and TCRdb's table has in-frame clones only and misses some. The data contain about 150,000 clones, roughly 94% of them singletons. The record originates from a study of control samples from healthy donors and cancer patients. This CDR3 is 13 amino acids long. Germline CDR1 is LGHNA and CDR2 is YNFKEQ. Trimming removed 6 bases from V and 7 bases from J, with 13 bases in between. The chain recombines TRBV4-2 with TRBJ1-5; TRBD1 might be the D (6 bases). The specimen sequenced was blood. The clonotype comes from a man aged 35 to 55 in good health. Here the CDR3 DNA reads TGTGCCAGCAGTCGGGACACGGACCAGCCCCAGCATTTT. Amino acids: CASSRDTDQPQHF.